The T cell receptor (beta chain) under discussion was sequenced for a study of cytomegalovirus exposure and HLA in healthy donors. General observations from the study: Most sequenced TCRs were rare (though some public TCRs occurred in many donors).

PCR used 60 Vbeta primers and 13 Jbeta primers. TCRdb's copy holds only in-frame clones and misses some; the assay was immunoSEQ multiplex PCR. The sample lists 110,000 to 150,000 clones; about three quarters were seen once. To note about this clone: Its antigen is unknown.

Germline-derived CDR1 and CDR2 are SGHDT and YYEEEE. This CDR3 has 15 amino acids. The V end was cut by 2 bases, the J end by 3 bases, with 14 bases between. The genes are TRBV5-6 and TRBJ1-1; D call uncertain. Material: PBMCs. The clonotype was recovered from a male donor in good health and CMV-seronegative. CDR3 sequence (DNA): TGTGCCAGCAGCTTTCGAGGGTTGGGAGACACTGAAGCTTTCTTT. This codes for CASSFRGLGDTEAFF.